One sample yielded the 4 T cell receptor beta chains listed below, sequenced in a study of T cell changes during pregnancy in multiple sclerosis (dated by TCRdb to about 2019). Libraries were constructed by the immunoSEQ multiplex PCR assay. Held by TCRdb, this immuneACCESS table contains in-frame sequences only and omits some clones. Under half of the omission traces to an unresolved V gene where checked; the cause of the rest is unknown. The sample has roughly 39,000 clones on record, roughly nine tenths of them singletons. In total, the top ten clones hold 0.78% of the sample. The source material was CD4+ T cells from peripheral blood mononuclear cells, sampled before pregnancy. All receptors derive from a female donor with multiple sclerosis, enrolled in a pregnancy study.

This clone was detected once. The chain combines TRBV9 with TRBJ2-5; D might be TRBD2 (5 bases). The CDR3 is 13 residues long. The V gene lost 1 base and the J gene lost 1 base, with 5 bases spanning the gap. The germline V gene encodes CDR1 SGDLS and CDR2 YYNGEE. CDR3: CASSVRGQETQYF. CDR3 nucleotides: TGTGCCAGCAGCGTACGGGGCCAAGAGACCCAGTACTTC.

The chain combines TRBV5-1 with TRBJ1-1; D is perhaps TRBD1 (5 bases). Germline V gives CDR1 SGHRS, CDR2 YFSETQ. V was shortened by 0 bases and J by 5 bases, with 14 bases between the two germline ends. CDR3 length equals 15 residues. CDR3: CASSLARVGGTEAFF. DNA of the CDR3: TGCGCCAGCAGCTTGGCAAGGGTGGGGGGGACTGAAGCTTTCTTT.

The J gene is TRBJ1-5, the V gene TRBV10-3; perhaps TRBD1 as D (5 bases). The CDR3 contains 12 residues. Trimming cost V 6 bases and J 4 bases, with 7 bases left between them. Germline-derived CDR1 and CDR2 are ENHRY and SYGVKD. The CDR3 nucleotides read TGTGCCATCAGACAGGATAATCAGCCCCAGCATTTT. This sequence encodes CAIRQDNQPQHF.

This sequence joins TRBV27 and TRBJ2-7; D is possibly TRBD1 (6 bases). The V end lost 1 base, the J end lost 3 bases, and 10 bases lay between the germline ends. From germline, CDR1 is MNHEY and CDR2 SMNVEV (reference sequence). This CDR3 has 14 amino acids. This chain's CDR3 is CASSLFRGHYEQYF. The CDR3 DNA is TGTGCCAGCAGTTTATTCAGGGGACACTACGAGCAGTACTTC.